The clone carrying this TCR beta chain occurred a few times. The CDR3 is 14 amino acids. V was trimmed by 3 bases and J by 5 bases, leaving 13 bases between them. TCRdb ran MiXCR on the RT-PCR reads and lists one entry per CDR3 protein. The repertoire holds about 680,000 distinct CDR3 sequences, with approximately 15% as singletons. The rearrangement uses TRBV12-3 or TRBV12-4 and TRBJ2-5; a possible D gene is TRBD2 (5 bases). The receptor comes from a female donor in good health, serving as a healthy control. Sequenced input: memory CD4+ T cells from blood. The CDR3 loop is CASSLVGNWETQYF. Here the CDR3 DNA reads TGTGCCAGCAGTTTGGTCGGGAATTGGGAGACCCAGTACTTC.